These 8 T cell receptor beta chains came from one sample sequenced in a study of blood T cell repertoires in COVID-19. Libraries were prepared by immunoSEQ multiplex PCR; TCRdb keeps only in-frame clonotypes and omits some of them. The sample yields around 230,000 clones, approximately 88% seen once. Sequencing input: PBMCs or T cells enriched from blood (not recorded which). The receptor set was obtained from a woman between 35 and 50 years old with acute COVID-19.

The chain uses TRBV4-3 and TRBJ2-2; TRBD1 is a possible D gene (6 bases). CDR3 size: 17 residues. Germline CDR1 is LGHNA and CDR2 is YSLEER. V lost 3 bases and J 0 bases, leaving 14 bases between the germline ends. The CDR3, as DNA: TGCGCCAGCAGCCAGAATGCCAGGGGAGCGAACACCGGGGAGCTGTTTTTT. It specifies CASSQNARGANTGELFF.

The chain uses TRBV15 and TRBJ1-6; D gene unclear. Trimming cost V 1 base and J 3 bases, with 10 bases left between them. The germline V gene has CDR1 LNHNV and CDR2 YYDKDF (reference sequence). CDR3 length: 16 residues. DNA of the CDR3: TGTGCCACCAGCAGAGGGAGGGAGAACTATAATTCACCCCTCCACTTT. It encodes CATSRGRENYNSPLHF. Together with reference TRBV15 and TRBJ1-6, the CDR3 gives the full variable domain: DAMVIQNPRYQVTQFGKPVTLSCSQTLNHNVMYWYQQKSSQAPKLLFHYYDKDFNNEADTPDNFQSRRPNTSFCFLDIRSPGLGDTAMYLCATSRGRENYNSPLHFGNGTRLTVT.

The CDR3 DNA sequence: TGTGCCAGCAGTCAAGGCGGTTACTATGGCTACACCTTC. Amino acids: CASSQGGYYGYTF. This chain joins TRBV11-2 and TRBJ1-2; unclear D gene. V gave up 6 bases and J gave up 3 bases, with 11 bases separating them. CDR1 and CDR2 from the germline V gene are SGHAT and FQNNGV. The CDR3 is 13 amino acids.

This clone was observed a handful of times. This sequence joins TRBV10-1 and TRBJ2-3, with TRBD2 matching over 7 bases. The germline CDR1 and CDR2 sequences are WNHNN and SYGVQD (reference sequence). The V gene end was trimmed by 6 bases and the J gene end by 6 bases; junction bases not matched to a gene: 9. This CDR3 is 14 amino acids long. The CDR3 loop reads CASSSGTTTDTQYF. The CDR3 nucleotides read TGCGCCAGCAGCTCCGGGACTACGACCGATACGCAGTATTTT.

This clone has a single count. The gene calls are TRBV2 and TRBJ2-5, with D hard to call. CDR1 is SNHLY and CDR2 is FYNNEI in the germline V gene. V gave up 4 bases and J gave up 1 base, with 10 bases separating them. CDR3 length: 14 amino acids. CDR3 sequence: CASSARISQETQYF. The CDR3 nucleotides are TGTGCCAGCAGTGCCAGAATTTCCCAAGAGACCCAGTACTTC.

The rearrangement joins TRBV29-1 to TRBJ1-4, with 8 bases aligning to TRBD1. The CDR3 has 13 amino acids. The germline V gene has CDR1 SQVTM and CDR2 ANQGSEA. V lost 7 bases, J lost 5 bases, and 6 bases stayed unmatched. The CDR3: CSATGTGNEKLFF. The CDR3 nucleotides are TGCAGCGCCACCGGGACAGGAAATGAAAAACTGTTTTTT.

The V and J genes are TRBV6-2 or TRBV6-3 and TRBJ2-1; 13 nucleotides agree with TRBD2. The germline gives CDR1 MNHEY, CDR2 SVGEGT. With 2 bases clipped from V and 7 bases from J, the junction kept 2 bases outside the gene matches. The CDR3 is made up of 15 amino acids. The chain's CDR3 is CASSYRTSGGNEQFF. The CDR3 nucleotides are TGTGCCAGCAGTTACCGGACTAGCGGGGGAAATGAGCAGTTCTTC.

This chain uses TRBV10-2 with TRBJ1-1; possibly TRBD1 for D (6 bases). Germline assignment: CDR1 WSHSY and CDR2 SAAADI. Deletions cut 8 bases from V and 3 bases from J, with 10 bases between. The CDR3 is 12 amino acids. The CDR3 loop is CASVQGDTEAFF. The CDR3 nucleotides read TGCGCCAGCGTACAGGGAGACACTGAAGCTTTCTTT.